This passage covers 25 T cell receptor beta chains from one sample sequenced in a study of blood T cell repertoires in COVID-19. The data were produced by immunoSEQ multiplex PCR, yet TCRdb's version contains in-frame clones alone and is incomplete. The repertoire consists of 150,000 to 250,000 clones, with roughly 83% occurring once and the leading ten covering approximately 6%. Sequences were obtained from peripheral blood. The receptors come from a woman between 35 and 50 years old with COVID-19, enrolled during active disease.

This clone appeared once. The chain recombines TRBV7-2 with TRBJ1-4, with D uncertain. V dropped 1 base and J dropped 3 bases, with 9 bases sitting between them. This CDR3 is 15 amino acids long. Germline V gene data show CDR1 as SGHTA and CDR2 as FQGNSA. CDR3 coding DNA: TGTGCCAGCAGCTTAGAGGAGGGTCCTAATGAAAAACTGTTTTTT. This translates into CASSLEEGPNEKLFF.

The chain uses TRBV18 and TRBJ1-1, with 8 bases aligning to TRBD1. With 1 base clipped from V and 4 bases from J, the junction kept 5 bases outside the gene matches. The germline CDR1 and CDR2 sequences are KGHSH and LQKENI. This CDR3 region has 15 residues. The chain's CDR3 is CASSPRTGSGTEAFF. CDR3 sequence (DNA): TGTGCCAGCTCACCACGGACAGGGAGCGGCACTGAAGCTTTCTTT.

The chain has TRBV3-1 (or the pseudogene TRBV3-2) and TRBJ2-7, with a weak D call TRBD1 (5 bases). The V gene's germline CDR1 is LGHDT and CDR2 YNNKEL (reference sequence). The CDR3 has 16 amino acids. Trimming pared 3 bases from V and 3 bases from J, leaving 18 bases between. The CDR3 nucleotides are TGTGCCAGCAGCCAGTCCTTCTTAGGCCAGGGCTACGAGCAGTACTTC. Its protein product is CASSQSFLGQGYEQYF.

This clone appeared a few times. The chain employs TRBV27 and TRBJ2-6; the D gene is possibly TRBD1 (5 bases). The germline V gene has CDR1 MNHEY and CDR2 SMNVEV (reference sequence). CDR3 length: 15 residues. V lost 2 bases and J 3 bases, leaving 8 bases between the germline ends. The CDR3 reads CASSLIGVGANVLTF. DNA of the CDR3: TGTGCCAGCAGTTTAATAGGGGTTGGGGCCAACGTCCTGACTTTC.

The V call is TRBV27, the J call TRBJ2-3, with D perhaps TRBD2 (6 bases). Germline CDR1 and CDR2: MNHEY and SMNVEV (reference sequence). The CDR3 contains 15 residues. V gave up 5 bases and J gave up 1 base, with 13 bases separating them. The DNA of the CDR3 is TGTGCCAGCAGTGGGGGGTGGGGCGGCACAGATACGCAGTATTTT. Translated: CASSGGWGGTDTQYF.

The V gene is TRBV25-1, the J gene TRBJ2-1; D is unclear. CDR1 and CDR2 from the germline V gene are MGHDK and SYGVNS. V was shortened by 11 bases and J by 5 bases, with 13 bases between the two germline ends. The CDR3 covers 12 residues. CDR3 sequence (DNA): TGTGCCTCCCAAGTTCGGGACAATGAGCAGTTCTTC. Translated, it gives CASQVRDNEQFF.

The chain employs TRBV6-5 and TRBJ2-1; 7 bases map to TRBD2. CDR1 MNHEY and CDR2 SVGAGI come from the germline V gene. J was trimmed by 6 bases and V by 7 bases; bases with no gene match: 12. This CDR3 is 15 amino acids long. CDR3 residues: CASNQGLGRVNEQFF. DNA of the CDR3: TGTGCCAGCAACCAAGGACTAGGGCGAGTCAATGAGCAGTTCTTC.

This chain joins TRBV7-9 and TRBJ1-4, with D unresolved. Deletions cut 3 bases from V and 7 bases from J, with 6 bases between. Germline lookup yields CDR1 SEHNR and CDR2 FQNEAQ (reference sequence). This CDR3 contains 12 residues. CDR3 in amino acids: CASSFTAEKLFF. DNA of the CDR3: TGTGCCAGCAGCTTTACTGCTGAAAAACTGTTTTTT.

This chain links TRBV5-1 with TRBJ1-1; D possibly corresponds to TRBD1 (6 bases). The CDR3 is 15 amino acids. Germline CDR1 is SGHRS and CDR2 is YFSETQ. The ends were cut back, 5 bases at V and 1 base at J, with 15 bases in the middle. This chain's CDR3 is CASSFGLQGNTEAFF. In nucleotides, the CDR3 is TGCGCCAGCAGTTTTGGATTACAGGGGAACACTGAAGCTTTCTTT.

This clone is a singleton in its sample. This chain links TRBV5-4 with TRBJ2-5, with 7 positions matching TRBD1. The CDR3 is made up of 15 amino acids. Trimming at V came to 0 bases and at J to 4 bases, leaving 6 bases not matched to a gene. The germline CDR1 and CDR2 sequences are SGHNT and YYREEE (reference sequence). The CDR3 reads CASSLATGFIETQYF. The CDR3 nucleotides are TGTGCCAGCAGCTTGGCGACAGGGTTCATAGAGACCCAGTACTTC.

This clone has a handful of counts. This rearrangement joins TRBV5-1 to TRBJ2-7; 10 bases fit TRBD2. The CDR3 extends over 14 amino acids. Germline CDR1 SGHRS, CDR2 YFSETQ. V lost 1 base, J lost 6 bases, and 4 bases stayed unmatched. CDR3 protein: CASSLSGRAGEQYF. DNA of the CDR3: TGCGCCAGCAGCTTGAGCGGGAGGGCCGGCGAGCAGTACTTC. Filled out from reference TRBV5-1 and TRBJ2-7, the complete variable domain reads KAGVTQTPRYLIKTRGQQVTLSCSPISGHRSVSWYQQTPGQGLQFLFEYFSETQRNKGNFPGRFSGRQFSNSRSEMNVSTLELGDSALYLCASSLSGRAGEQYFGPGTRLTVT.

The chain employs TRBV3-1 (or the pseudogene TRBV3-2) and TRBJ1-6; D call uncertain. V was pared by 1 base and J by 7 bases, with 14 bases between. The CDR3 sequence is 16 residues long. The germline V gene has CDR1 LGHDT and CDR2 YNNKEL (reference sequence). In nucleotides, the CDR3 is TGTGCCAGCAGCCAAGTAGGAGGAGCCCCAAATTCACCCCTCCACTTT. It yields the protein CASSQVGGAPNSPLHF.

This clone was detected only a few times. One base away lies a much larger clone, so this may be a sequencing read error. The same CDR3 is also encoded by other DNA sequences in this sample. The V call is TRBV30, the J call TRBJ1-2; 7 bases align to TRBD1. Trimming at V came to 3 bases and at J to 4 bases, leaving 5 bases not matched to a gene. The germline V gene encodes CDR1 GTSNPN and CDR2 SVGIG (reference sequence). The CDR3 length is 13 residues. The CDR3 DNA is TGTGCCTGGAGCTACAGGGGCGGCTATGGCTACACCTTC. It yields the protein CAWSYRGGYGYTF.

The rearrangement joins TRBV10-1 to TRBJ2-1; TRBD1 matches at 9 bases. Germline CDR1 and CDR2: WNHNN and SYGVQD (reference sequence). CDR3 length equals 15 residues. V was pared by 2 bases and J by 9 bases, with 8 bases of the junction left unmatched. As DNA, the CDR3 is TGCGCCAGCAGTGAGGGGACAGGGCCCCAGGGTGAGCAGTTCTTC. It is translated as CASSEGTGPQGEQFF.

This clone appeared once. This sample includes further DNA sequences coding for the same CDR3. The V call is TRBV4-2, the J call TRBJ2-5; 10 bases line up with TRBD1. This CDR3 is 15 amino acids long. J was trimmed by 3 bases and V by 4 bases; bases with no gene match: 5. In germline, CDR1 is LGHNA, CDR2 YNFKEQ. In DNA form, the CDR3 reads TGTGCCAGCAGCCCTCCGGGACAGGGGAAAGAGACCCAGTACTTC. It encodes CASSPPGQGKETQYF.

The chain recombines TRBV6-1 with TRBJ1-1, with D unresolved. Germline CDR1 reads MNHNS; CDR2 reads SASEGT. Trimming pared 0 bases from V and 5 bases from J, leaving 10 bases between. The CDR3 covers 14 residues. The CDR3 reads CASSEAFRETEAFF. CDR3 coding DNA: TGTGCCAGCAGTGAAGCGTTCCGAGAAACTGAAGCTTTCTTT.

This chain connects TRBV24-1 to TRBJ2-1; tentative D call: TRBD2 (5 bases). The length of the CDR3 is 13 residues. Trimming removed 7 bases at V and 5 bases at J, with 11 bases between. Germline values: CDR1 KGHDR, CDR2 SFDVKD. CDR3 residues: CATSGSGNNEQFF. In DNA, the CDR3 is TGTGCCACCAGCGGCAGCGGTAACAATGAGCAGTTCTTC.

This clone has just one count. The rearrangement links TRBV4-1 to TRBJ2-7; possible D gene TRBD2, 5 bases. The CDR3 covers 15 residues. V was pared by 3 bases and J by 2 bases, with 14 bases between. CDR1 is MGHRA, CDR2 YSYEKL, per germline. CDR3 sequence (DNA): TGCGCCAGCAGCCATGCGGAGGCAGTCACCTACGAGCAGTACTTC. This sequence encodes CASSHAEAVTYEQYF.

V is TRBV13 and J is TRBJ2-1, with D perhaps matching TRBD2 (6 bases). Between the trimmed V and J ends, which lost 5 bases and 4 bases, there was a span of 9 bases. Germline assignment: CDR1 PRHDT and CDR2 FYEKMQ (reference sequence). The CDR3 runs 13 residues. The CDR3 loop is CASSGGTYNEQFF. The CDR3 DNA sequence: TGTGCCAGCAGCGGCGGGACTTACAATGAGCAGTTCTTC.

This clone was found many times. The chain carries TRBV9 and TRBJ1-2, with D perhaps matching TRBD1 (6 bases). This CDR3 spans 14 amino acids. Per germline, CDR1 SGDLS and CDR2 YYNGEE. V lost 7 bases and J lost 6, with 19 bases in between. CDR3 amino acids: CASLSEGGVNGYTF. DNA of the CDR3: TGTGCCAGCCTTTCGGAAGGGGGTGTCAATGGCTACACCTTC.

The rearrangement joins TRBV27 to TRBJ1-4; D may be TRBD1 (6 bases). Germline assignment: CDR1 MNHEY and CDR2 SMNVEV (reference sequence). V was trimmed by 5 bases and J by 5 bases, leaving 15 bases between them. This CDR3 comprises 15 residues. DNA for the CDR3: TGTGCCAGCAGTCCGCGGACAGCGCGAAATGAAAAACTGTTTTTT. Translated: CASSPRTARNEKLFF. Together with reference TRBV27 and TRBJ1-4, the CDR3 gives the full variable domain: EAQVTQNPRYLITVTGKKLTVTCSQNMNHEYMSWYRQDPGLGLRQIYYSMNVEVTDKGDVPEGYKVSRKEKRNFPLILESPSPNQTSLYFCASSPRTARNEKLFFGSGTQLSVL.

This clone was picked up a small number of times. V usage is TRBV3-1 (or the pseudogene TRBV3-2) and J usage is TRBJ1-1; D gene ambiguous. Germline values: CDR1 LGHDT, CDR2 YNNKEL (reference sequence). Trimming removed 2 bases at V and 4 bases at J, with 8 bases between. This CDR3 has 13 amino acids. This chain's CDR3 is CASSQSGSTEAFF. DNA of the CDR3: TGTGCCAGCAGCCAATCTGGGAGCACTGAAGCTTTCTTT.

The chain couples TRBV12-2 to TRBJ1-1; the table names TRBD1, a call not compared with the DNA. TRBV12-2 is flagged as a pseudogene. The CDR3 consists of 17 residues. CDR3 loop: CASRPEDSSEQGTEAFF. CDR3 bases: TGTGCAAGTCGCCCGGAGGACAGCTCAGAACAGGGGACTGAAGCTTTCTTT.

This clone has a handful of counts. The V and J genes are TRBV3-1 (or the pseudogene TRBV3-2) and TRBJ2-1; 7 bases align to TRBD2. J was trimmed by 6 bases and V by 0 bases; bases with no gene match: 8. CDR1 and CDR2 from the germline V gene are LGHDT and YNNKEL (reference sequence). The CDR3 has 16 amino acids. For the CDR3, the DNA is TGTGCCAGCAGCCAAGATGACGGGGGGACCCTCAATGAGCAGTTCTTC. Translation gives CASSQDDGGTLNEQFF.

V gene TRBV20-1 combines with J gene TRBJ2-3, with D maybe TRBD2 (6 bases). The ends were cut back, 3 bases at V and 2 bases at J, with 18 bases in the middle. The CDR3 runs 16 residues. CDR1 and CDR2 from the germline V gene are DFQATT and SNEGSKA (reference sequence). In nucleotides, the CDR3 is TGCAGTGCTAGTAGGGGCCAGCGGGCATTCACAGATACGCAGTATTTT. This gives the protein CSASRGQRAFTDTQYF.